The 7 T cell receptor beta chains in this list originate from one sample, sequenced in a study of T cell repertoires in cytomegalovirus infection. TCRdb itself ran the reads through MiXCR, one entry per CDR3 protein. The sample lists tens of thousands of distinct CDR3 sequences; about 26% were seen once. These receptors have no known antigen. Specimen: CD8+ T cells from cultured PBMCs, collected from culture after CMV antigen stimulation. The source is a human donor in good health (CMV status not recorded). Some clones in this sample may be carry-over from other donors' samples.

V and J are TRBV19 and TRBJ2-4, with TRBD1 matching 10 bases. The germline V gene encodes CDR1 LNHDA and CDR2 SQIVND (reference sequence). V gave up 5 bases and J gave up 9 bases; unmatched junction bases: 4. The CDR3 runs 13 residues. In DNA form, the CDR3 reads TGTGCCAGTAGTGTTGGGACAGGGGCCATTCAGTACTTC. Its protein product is CASSVGTGAIQYF. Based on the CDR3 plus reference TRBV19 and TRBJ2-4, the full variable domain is DGGITQSPKYLFRKEGQNVTLSCEQNLNHDAMYWYRQDPGQGLRLIYYSQIVNDFQKGDIAEGYSVSREKKESFPLTVTSAQKNPTAFYLCASSVGTGAIQYFGAGTRLSVL.

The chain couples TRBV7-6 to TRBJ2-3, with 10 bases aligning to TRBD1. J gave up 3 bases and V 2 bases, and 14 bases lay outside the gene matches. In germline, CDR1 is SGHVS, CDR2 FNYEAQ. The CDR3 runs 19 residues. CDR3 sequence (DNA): TGTGCCAGCAGCTTAACAATCGGGACAGGGGATTCGAAAACAGATACGCAGTATTTT. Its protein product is CASSLTIGTGDSKTDTQYF.

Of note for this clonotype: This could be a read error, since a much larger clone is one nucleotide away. The CDR3 reads CARSLAIRDRAGTGELFF. The CDR3, as DNA: TGTGCCAGGAGCTTAGCCATCCGGGACAGGGCGGGCACCGGGGAGCTGTTTTTT. The chain couples TRBV7-6 to TRBJ2-2; 9 nucleotides align to TRBD1. Germline values: CDR1 SGHVS, CDR2 FNYEAQ. This CDR3 region has 18 residues.

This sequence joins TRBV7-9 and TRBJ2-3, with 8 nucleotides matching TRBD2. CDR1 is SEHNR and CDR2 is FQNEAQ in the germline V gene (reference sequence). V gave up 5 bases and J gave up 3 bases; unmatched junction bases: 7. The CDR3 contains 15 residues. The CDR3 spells CASSPRAGVTDTQYF. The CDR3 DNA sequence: TGTGCCAGCAGCCCGCGAGCGGGAGTAACAGATACGCAGTATTTT. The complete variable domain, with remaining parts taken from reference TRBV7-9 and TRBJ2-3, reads DTGVSQNPRHKITKRGQNVTFRCDPISEHNRLYWYRQTLGQGPEFLTYFQNEAQLEKSRLLSDRFSAERPKGSFSTLEIQRTEQGDSAMYLCASSPRAGVTDTQYFGPGTRLTVL.

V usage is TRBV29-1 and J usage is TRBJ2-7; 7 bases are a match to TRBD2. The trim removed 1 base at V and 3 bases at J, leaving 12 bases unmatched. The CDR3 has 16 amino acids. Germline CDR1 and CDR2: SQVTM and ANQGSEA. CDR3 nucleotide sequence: TGCAGCGTTGAAGGGTGGCGGGAGTCAGGTTACTACGAGCAGTACTTC. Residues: CSVEGWRESGYYEQYF.

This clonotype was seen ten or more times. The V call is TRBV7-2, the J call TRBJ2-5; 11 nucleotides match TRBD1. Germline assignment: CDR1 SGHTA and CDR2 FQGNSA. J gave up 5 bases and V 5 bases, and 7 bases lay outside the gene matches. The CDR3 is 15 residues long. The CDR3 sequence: CASSPDRGRVETQYF. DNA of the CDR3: TGTGCCAGCAGCCCGGACAGGGGGCGAGTCGAGACCCAGTACTTC.

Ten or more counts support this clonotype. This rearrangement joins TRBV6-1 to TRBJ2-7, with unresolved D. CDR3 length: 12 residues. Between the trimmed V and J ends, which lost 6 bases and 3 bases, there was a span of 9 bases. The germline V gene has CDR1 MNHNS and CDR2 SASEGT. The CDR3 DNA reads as TGTGCCAGCAGGCGTTCCCTCTACGAGCAGTACTTC. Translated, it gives CASRRSLYEQYF.